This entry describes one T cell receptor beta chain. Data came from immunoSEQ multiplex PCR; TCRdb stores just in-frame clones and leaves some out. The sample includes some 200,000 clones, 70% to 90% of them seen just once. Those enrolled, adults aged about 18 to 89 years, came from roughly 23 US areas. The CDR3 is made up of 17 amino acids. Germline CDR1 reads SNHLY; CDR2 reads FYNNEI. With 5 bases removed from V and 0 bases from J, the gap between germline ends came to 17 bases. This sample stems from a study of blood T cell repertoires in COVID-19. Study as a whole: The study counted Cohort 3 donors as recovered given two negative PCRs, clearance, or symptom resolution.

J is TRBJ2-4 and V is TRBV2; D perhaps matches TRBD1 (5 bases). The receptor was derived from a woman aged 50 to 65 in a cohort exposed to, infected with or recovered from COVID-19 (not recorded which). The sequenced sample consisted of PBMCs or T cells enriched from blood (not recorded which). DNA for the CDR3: TGTGCCAGCAGTAACCCCCCGAGACAGAAAGCCAAAAACATTCAGTACTTC. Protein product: CASSNPPRQKAKNIQYF.